This T cell receptor beta chain comes out of a study of beta chain features in type 1 diabetes. Regarding the study as a whole: All four CD4+ subsets of Type 1 diabetes patients contained TCRB CDR3s that were moderately but significantly shorter. Reduced insertions and increased deletions marked VDJ junctions in type 1 diabetes patients.

Reverse transcribing all isolated RNA meant expressed TCRB transcripts were sequenced. About 3.3 million reads, on average, came from each naive, central memory and regulatory T cell sample. The repertoire was sequenced with immunoSEQ multiplex PCR; TCRdb's copy has only in-frame clones and lacks some. The sample yields about 240,000 clones, roughly 13% seen once. The germline V gene has CDR1 SGHRS and CDR2 YFSETQ. This CDR3 comprises 14 residues. The V end lost 4 bases, the J end lost 3 bases, and 13 bases lay between the germline ends. Worth noting for this clone: As yet, its antigen is unknown.

Sequenced material: naive CD4+ T cells from blood. The TCR comes from a man aged 25-45 years with type 1 diabetes. V and J are TRBV5-1 and TRBJ2-5, with a weak D call TRBD1 (5 bases). CDR3 nucleotides: TGCGCCAGCAGCCCTAACCAGGGTAAAGAGACCCAGTACTTC. The encoded protein is CASSPNQGKETQYF.